This T cell receptor (beta chain) comes out of a study of T cell responses to AZD1222 COVID-19 vaccine. Study findings and constraints: Per reports, nearly half of all spike-specific TCRs target regions that are unmutated in variants. The donor cohort was predominantly white British with a female majority, and clonal diversity may have been underestimated. Spike regions recognized by vaccine-associated CD4 TCRs spanned the protein, led by 160-218 and 743-854.

On this clone: Its target is not known.

Germline CDR1 and CDR2: MGHDK and SYGVNS. The CDR3 has 16 amino acids. V lost 2 bases, J lost 6 bases, and 17 bases lay in between. Assay used: immunoSEQ multiplex PCR; TCRdb lists only in-frame clones, some missing. The sample lists approximately 70,000 clones; approximately 80% were seen once. This specimen was peripheral blood, taken on day 0 of AZD1222 vaccination. The sequence was obtained from an adult in good health. The chain joins TRBV25-1 to TRBJ2-1, with D possibly being TRBD1 (6 bases). CDR3 amino acids: CASSENPTLQGNEQFF. Here the CDR3 DNA reads TGTGCCAGCAGTGAAAACCCAACCCTACAGGGCAATGAGCAGTTCTTC.